Below are 7 T cell receptor beta chains sequenced from a single sample in a study of T cell changes during pregnancy in multiple sclerosis. Data came from immunoSEQ multiplex PCR; TCRdb stores just in-frame clones and leaves some out. The sample yields around 73,000 clones, about 92% seen once. Sequences were derived from peripheral blood, sampled in the third trimester of pregnancy. These receptors all stem from a female donor in good health, enrolled as a control in a pregnancy study.

The rearrangement uses TRBV4-3 and TRBJ2-1, with 7 positions matching TRBD2. J lost 7 bases, V lost 1 base, and 16 bases had no gene match. CDR1 is LGHNA and CDR2 is YSLEER in the germline V gene. The CDR3 is 18 residues long. The CDR3 DNA sequence: TGCGCCAGCAGCCAAGGGCCAATTGGACTAGGGTCTGAGAATGAGCAGTTCTTC. The encoded protein is CASSQGPIGLGSENEQFF.

In nucleotides, the CDR3 is TGTGCCAGCCGTCCATATGGGAGAAGAAGGGGGACCGGGGAGCTGTTTTTT. The encoded protein is CASRPYGRRRGTGELFF. The V and J genes are TRBV28 and TRBJ2-2; possibly TRBD1 for D (6 bases). The V end lost 8 bases, the J end lost 5 bases, and 24 bases lay between the germline ends. The CDR3 consists of 17 residues. The V gene's germline CDR1 is MDHEN and CDR2 SYDVKM.

The chain uses TRBV15 and TRBJ1-2; no clear D. The length of the CDR3 is 14 residues. CDR1 and CDR2 (germline): LNHNV, YYDKDF (reference sequence). Trimming shortened V by 0 bases and J by 5 bases, and 10 bases separated the two germline ends. The CDR3 protein is CATSRDSVRYGYTF. The CDR3 nucleotides read TGTGCCACCAGCAGAGATAGTGTTCGGTATGGCTACACCTTC.

The chain couples TRBV5-1 to TRBJ2-2; 9 bases line up with TRBD1. Germline V gene sequence: CDR1 SGHRS, CDR2 YFSETQ. The CDR3 is 14 residues long. The ends lost 8 bases at V and 4 bases at J; junction bases unmatched: 6. CDR3 DNA sequence: TGCGCCAGTGGATGGACAGGGGCCACCGGGGAGCTGTTTTTT. Residues: CASGWTGATGELFF.

V gene TRBV1 combines with J gene TRBJ2-5; the table calls TRBD2, which could not be checked here. TRBV1 is a listed pseudogene. The CDR3 has 16 residues. CDR3 coding DNA: TGCACCAGCAGCCACCGACTAGCGGGAATACAAGAGACCCAGTACTTC. Translating it yields CTSSHRLAGIQETQYF.

Worth noting for this clone: Other DNA sequences in the same sample also yield this CDR3. V usage is TRBV29-1 and J usage is TRBJ1-2, with 9 bases that match TRBD1. V was clipped by 4 bases and J by 7 bases; unmatched bases: 10. The CDR3 consists of 14 residues. Germline assignment: CDR1 SQVTM and CDR2 ANQGSEA. Written as DNA, the CDR3 is TGCAGCGTTGTAGGGCGACAGGGGGTAAGTGGCTACACCTTC. It is translated as CSVVGRQGVSGYTF.

The rearrangement joins TRBV29-1 to TRBJ2-1; 10 nucleotides line up with TRBD2. CDR1 is SQVTM, CDR2 ANQGSEA, per germline. J was trimmed by 10 bases and V by 4 bases; bases with no gene match: 7. The CDR3 extends over 13 amino acids. Here the CDR3 DNA reads TGCAGCGTTGTTGATAGCGGGGGGACCGAGCAGTTCTTC. Translating it yields CSVVDSGGTEQFF.